This note documents a single T cell receptor beta chain sequence. Its specificity is not known. This sample is part of a study of T cells in localized non-small cell lung cancer. Sequencing used immunoSEQ multiplex PCR; TCRdb keeps in-frame clones, though not all of them. Of approximately 17,000 clones in the sample, roughly four fifths are singletons; the top ten hold less than 40%. Study conclusions and caveats: Tumor trailed uninvolved adjacent lung in T cell clonality, which peaked there. Only one tumor region went through sequencing, so heterogeneity may still be there. There were a median roughly 60 of the top 100 tumor clones appearing in adjacent lung. Patients showing higher blood T cell density tended to see longer overall survival.

CDR1 is WSHSY, CDR2 SAAADI, per germline. CDR3 length: 14 amino acids. Trimming took off 7 bases at V and 4 bases at J, with 14 bases between the two ends. The sample was peripheral blood, taken before any cancer treatment. The receptor was isolated from a male donor aged 60 or over with stage I lung adenocarcinoma. This chain joins TRBV10-2 and TRBJ1-5; D is undetermined. The CDR3 DNA sequence: TGCGCCAGCACCGAGTGGCCACTAAATCAGCCCCAGCATTTT. Protein product: CASTEWPLNQPQHF.